This T cell receptor beta chain appears in the sequencing data of a study of cytomegalovirus exposure and HLA in healthy donors (dated by TCRdb to 2016 to 2017). General notes on the study: In an earlier analysis of approximately 640 of the donors, 276 Gb of sequence data and 90 million to 120 million unique TCR beta sequences from 150 million to 200 million T cells were reported. Class I and class II HLA loci were covered by the typing at four-digit resolution. Typing coverage varied by locus: 629-630 donors for A, B, C, DRB1 and DQB1; 500 to 550 for DQA1; over 600 for DPA1; 400 to 480 for DPB1. A later genetic analysis used genome-wide SNP genotypes for about 65% of the 666 donors, treating that subset as a discovery cohort. The study combined high-throughput TCR immunosequencing, statistical association of individual TCRs with disease status, and machine learning to predict cytomegalovirus infection status. About 330 gigabases of sequencing data and approximately 91 million unique TCR sequences made up an early release that covered under 750 HLA-typed donors. Of the approximately 400 genotyped donors, 65% to 90% were placed in the genetic ancestry cluster associated with self-reported Caucasian donors. The study used immunosequencing to profile the T cell repertoires of several hundred subjects and linked those repertoires to cytomegalovirus serostatus. Besides the first cohort of around 700 subjects, a separate validation cohort made up of roughly 120 different subjects was used. Rather than using new phenotypic data, the later analysis identified candidate immune exposures from TCR beta sequences and from how often those sequences occurred across donors. All discovery cohort repertoires had been generated using a single sequencing platform. In an earlier analysis of 550 to 700 of the donors, high-throughput TCR beta sequencing was used to judge whether each TCR beta V gene segment behaved as functional or pseudogenic. Donor age, sex, ethnicity and CMV serostatus were compiled together with the repertoire data. The study was designed to test whether signatures of past pathogen exposure could be identified by cataloging public T cell receptors. To study patterns of TCR occurrence, a later analysis re-analyzed previously published TCR beta repertoires from under 750 donors and added high-resolution HLA genotyping. A few DR-DQ haplotypes were treated as single units for association and clustering because of strong linkage in the cohort. Among 398 genotyped donors of the cohort, an average of about 220,000 unique TCR beta nucleotide sequences was sequenced per donor, of which approximately 19% were non-productive.

The protocol used for the library was the immunoSEQ multiplex PCR assay. A mixture of 60 forward primers for TCR Vbeta segments and 13 reverse primers for TCR Jbeta segments was used in the multiplex PCR. A multiplex PCR assay on genomic DNA amplified the CDR3 region of rearranged TCR beta genes. On the Illumina HiSeq System, the amplified TCR beta libraries were sequenced as 87-base-pair reads. The original methods were these. A later analysis tallied tens of millions of unique TCR beta chains across the 600 to 700 repertoires, and approximately 9.9 million of those chains were shared by two or more donors. To remove PCR and sequencing errors, raw reads were error-corrected and collapsed into unique sequences using a nearest-neighbor algorithm that merged closely related sequences. To assign V, D and J gene segments, CDR3 sequences were aligned to IMGT reference sequences. Each retained sequence needed at least a six-nucleotide match to both a V gene segment and a J gene segment. A rearrangement counted as productive if the CDR3 had no stop codons and remained in frame with V and J, and every other rearrangement counted as non-productive. CDR3 was defined according to IMGT convention as the region running from the second conserved V-encoded cysteine to the conserved J-encoded phenylalanine. The earlier analysis of fewer than 750 of the donors excluded sequences that lacked an unambiguous match to a single V gene segment. An earlier analysis of 500 to 600 of the donors classified V segments as functional when productive rearrangements were above 56.7% and as segregating when the standard deviation between donors was above 5%. A statistical classification framework was built to diagnose cytomegalovirus status from the catalog of TCR beta chain sequences. In a later analysis, V and J genes were assigned by comparing TCR nucleotide sequences against IMGT/GENE-DB human TR gene sequences. Using the TCRdist pipeline, a later analysis assigned CDR3 sequences along with most-parsimonious VDJ recombination scenarios. In a later analysis, each TCR beta chain was defined by its CDR3 amino acid sequence together with its V-gene family, and reads lacking a unique V-gene family were excluded. In a later analysis, 500 to 650 highly shared, low-generation-probability nucleotide sequences were removed to address suspected cross-contamination and a sequencing artifact. In a later analysis, a clonal expansion index was calculated for each public chain from normalized within-repertoire ranks of inferred template counts. In a later analysis, generation probabilities were computed using a VDJ recombination model fitted to out-of-frame rearrangements, and the results were checked against IGoR. In a later analysis, TCR-TCR, TCR-HLA and TCR-CMV co-occurrence was scored with hypergeometric tests, and a repertoire-size bias correction was applied to TCR pairs. To estimate false discovery rates, a later analysis permuted the HLA or CMV assignments 20 times. A later analysis grouped co-occurring TCRs with DBSCAN, adding TCRdist sequence similarity when clustering within HLA-allele-positive subsets. Co-occurrence clustering excluded repertoires with fewer than 30,000 or more than 120,000 public chains, plus five with anomalous nucleotide sharing. This immuneACCESS table, as held by TCRdb, lists in-frame sequences with V and J called but not all clones. Of the missing ones, under half trace to an unresolved V gene in checked studies; the others have no known cause. D and trimming come from the DNA, and the V and J calls and clone size come from that table. The sample table records more than 75,000 clones; almost 85% of these occur just once. The ten largest account for roughly 5.3% of the sample.

The cohort was made up of several hundred healthy bone marrow donors. At the time of sampling, every cohort member was nominally healthy, though immune exposures that went unrecorded were likely present. The donor tested CMV seropositive and was one of the 289 seropositive cohort members. A peripheral blood sample was collected from each donor, and TCR beta sequencing was performed on peripheral blood mononuclear cells. Genomic DNA was extracted from the blood cell samples with the Qiagen DNeasy Blood Extraction Kit. Broad study findings and their caveats: According to the authors, the approach could potentially be generalized to other disease states and immunological phenotypes. When HLA alleles, especially DR and DQ, strongly co-occurred, attributing TCR associations to individual alleles was difficult. Specific HLA alleles were associated with about 17,000 TCR beta sequences at a false discovery rate of 0.05 in a later analysis. Several of the top co-occurrence clusters appeared to be linked to parvovirus B19, influenza, CMV and Epstein-Barr virus, according to a later analysis. Correlated functional status among segregating V segments might reflect linkage disequilibrium, but an unknown experimental factor could not be ruled out. In vitro tests confirmed that a few of the cytomegalovirus-associated TCR beta chains recognize cytomegalovirus antigens. Immune exposure information for the cohort was limited to CMV serostatus. Roughly uniform sequencing depth across donors was assumed in presence/absence analyses, although this assumption may not hold. Because some donors lacked HLA typing at each locus, the association tests relied only on the typed subset. Compared with the roughly 600-donor mean, donors in an Asian-associated ancestry cluster had fewer N-insertions in productive TCRs, according to a later genetic analysis. In a later analysis, most CMV-associated TCR beta chains were found to appear HLA-restricted, with HLA associations seemingly driven largely by CMV exposure. A later analysis found that TCR association rates varied across HLA loci, with DRB1 alleles showing the most associated TCRs and HLA-C alleles the fewest. The study gave a list of 150 to 200 TCR beta chains associated with cytomegalovirus. A cluster of highly shared sequence variants was judged likely to represent a technical artifact of the sequencing pipeline. In an earlier analysis of about 600 of the donors, most TCR beta V segments appeared in productive rearrangements about 90% or about 30% of the time, broadly matching IMGT annotations. Because counts were too low, roughly 16 rarely observed V segments, including chromosome 9 orphons, were excluded from the earlier analysis of some 540 of the donors. An association between a missense DCLRE1C variant and V-gene and J-gene trimming of TCR beta chains was found in a later genetic analysis and replicated in an independent cohort. Cytomegalovirus status was reported to be diagnosed by the classifier with high specificity and sensitivity in both the original and validation cohorts. This cohort had only TCR beta chains sequenced, and the lack of alpha or paired-chain data limited which features could be detected. Most TCR sequences were observed very rarely across donors, whereas some public TCRs were present in many individuals. A further reported finding was that TCR beta sequences accurately predicted the HLA-A and HLA-B alleles for most subjects in the first cohort. In a later analysis, HLA-associated TCR beta chains were found to be more clonally expanded and to have lower generation probabilities than equally common non-associated chains.

With regard to this clone: The specificity of this receptor is unknown. No per-base quality is available; no much larger clone lies one base away.

This TCR derives from a woman between 18 and 29 years old in good health and CMV-seropositive. The sequenced sample was PBMCs.

The CDR3: CASSQDRSSNEQFF. The sequence in DNA is TGCGCCAGCAGCCAAGATCGGTCTAGCAATGAGCAGTTCTTC. The rearranged chain carries TRBV4-1 and TRBJ2-1; there is no confident call for the D gene. Its CDR3 holds 14 amino acids, cysteine through phenylalanine. The only DNA kept is the CDR3, 42 bases in frame from the first base. V lost 0 bases and J lost 6 bases; the stretch between them is 9 bases long. The germline V gene specifies MGHRA as CDR1 and YSYEKL as CDR2.